This T cell receptor beta chain was documented in a study of human T cells and chemical hapten exposure. The study, taken as a whole, reports: Among TCRs, those above 1 in 1000 frequency were unaffected by DPC sensitization.

TCRdb fed the RACE reads into MiXCR, producing one record per CDR3 protein. This table holds 95,000 or so distinct CDR3 sequences, about 10% found once. Germline V lookup: CDR1 SGHRS, CDR2 YFSETQ. CDR3 length: 16 amino acids. The V gene lost 4 bases and the J gene lost 0 bases, with 17 bases spanning the gap. This clonotype was counted between two and nine times. Its antigen remains unidentified. Documented time point: patch test 2, 6 weeks after DPC sensitization. Treatment specified: therapeutic diphenylcyclopropenone sensitization with weekly scalp DPC. The receptor's source is a woman aged 40 to 55 with alopecia areata. Some clones in this sample may be carry-over from other donors' samples. The sequencing here drew on whole blood, taken in connection with sensitization to the hapten diphenylcyclopropenone (DPC). The rearrangement joins TRBV5-1 to TRBJ2-7, with D perhaps matching TRBD2 (6 bases). The CDR3 DNA sequence: TGCGCCAGCAGCCCGGGAGAGGTTTCAAGCTCCTACGAGCAGTACTTC. Translated: CASSPGEVSSSYEQYF.